This is a list of T cell receptor beta chains from one sample in a study of T cells after yellow fever vaccination. TCRdb processed the 5' RACE reads anew with MiXCR; each CDR3 protein has one entry. The profile shows 300,000 to 400,000 distinct CDR3 sequences, about 11% of them singletons. The starting material was CD4+ T cells sorted from PBMCs, obtained 45 days after the yellow fever booster vaccination. The origin of the receptors is a young man who received the YFV17D yellow fever vaccine. The CDR3 runs from the conserved cysteine through the conserved F or W. D genes are given only for firm matches. Clone sizes are given selectively: once, few, many, or a class where the clone is expanded.

abundance: few
j_gene: TRBJ1-1
d_gene: .
v_gene: TRBV4-3
CDR3nt: TGCGCCAGCAGCCAAGACCAGGGAAGCGGTCGGGGGGGCACTGAAGCTTTCTTT
CDR3aa: CASSQDQGSGRGGTEAFF

abundance: .
j_gene: TRBJ1-4
d_gene: TRBD1
v_gene: TRBV12-3/TRBV12-4
CDR3nt: TGTGCCAGCAGTTTCCCTGCGGGGACAGGGGGCGAAAAACTGTTTTTT
CDR3aa: CASSFPAGTGGEKLFF

abundance: .
j_gene: TRBJ1-1
d_gene: .
v_gene: TRBV10-3
CDR3nt: TGTGCCATCAGTGGGGACGGCACTGAAGCTTTCTTT
CDR3aa: CAISGDGTEAFF

abundance: few
j_gene: TRBJ2-4
d_gene: .
v_gene: TRBV2
CDR3nt: TGTGCCAGCAGAACGGGACCCCTCGCAATTCAGTACTTC
CDR3aa: CASRTGPLAIQYF

abundance: many
j_gene: TRBJ2-1
d_gene: TRBD1
v_gene: TRBV24-1
CDR3nt: TGTGCCACCAGTGAAGGACAGGGTGCATCTGATGAGCAGTTCTTC
CDR3aa: CATSEGQGASDEQFF

abundance: .
j_gene: TRBJ2-1
d_gene: .
v_gene: TRBV7-2
CDR3nt: TGTGCCAGCAGCTCCGTTGGGTGGGACAATGAGCAGTTCTTC
CDR3aa: CASSSVGWDNEQFF

abundance: few
j_gene: TRBJ1-1
d_gene: .
v_gene: TRBV5-5
CDR3nt: TGTGCCAGCAGCTTGGATGGGGGCGGGAGAAACCCGATGAACACTGAAGCTTTCTTT
CDR3aa: CASSLDGGGRNPMNTEAFF

abundance: few
j_gene: TRBJ1-1
d_gene: TRBD1
v_gene: TRBV6-5
CDR3nt: TGTGCCAGCAGTTACGATAGGGGGCTGAACACTGAAGCTTTCTTT
CDR3aa: CASSYDRGLNTEAFF

abundance: many
j_gene: TRBJ2-5
d_gene: TRBD1
v_gene: TRBV7-9
CDR3nt: TGTGCCAGCAGCTTAGAGGCAGGGGGCGTTTGGAGGGAGACCCAGTACTTC
CDR3aa: CASSLEAGGVWRETQYF

abundance: few
j_gene: TRBJ2-1
d_gene: .
v_gene: TRBV5-1
CDR3nt: TGCGCCAGCAGCTTGACGGGGAGATACAATGAGCAGTTCTTC
CDR3aa: CASSLTGRYNEQFF

abundance: few
j_gene: TRBJ2-3
d_gene: .
v_gene: TRBV7-3
CDR3nt: TGTGCCAGCAGCTCTACAGGGACAACTAGCACAGATACGCAGTATTTT
CDR3aa: CASSSTGTTSTDTQYF

abundance: once
j_gene: TRBJ1-1
d_gene: .
v_gene: TRBV6-1
CDR3nt: TGTGCCAGCAGTGAAATCTTCACAGTAGAAGCTTTCTTT
CDR3aa: CASSEIFTVEAFF

abundance: few
j_gene: TRBJ2-5
d_gene: TRBD2
v_gene: TRBV7-2
CDR3nt: TGTGCCAGCAGCCCGGGACTAAGCCAAGAGACCCAGTACTTC
CDR3aa: CASSPGLSQETQYF

abundance: .
j_gene: TRBJ2-1
d_gene: TRBD2
v_gene: TRBV20-1
CDR3nt: TGCAGTGCCGGCCCCGGGTTGCGGGGGGCCAACAATGAGCAGTTCTTC
CDR3aa: CSAGPGLRGANNEQFF

abundance: few
j_gene: TRBJ2-2
d_gene: TRBD2
v_gene: TRBV20-1
CDR3nt: TGCAGTGCTAGATCCCCTAGCGGGGGCGGCGGGGAGCTGTTTTTT
CDR3aa: CSARSPSGGGGELFF

abundance: few
j_gene: TRBJ1-1
d_gene: .
v_gene: TRBV14
CDR3nt: TGTGCCAGCAGCCCTCCGGGACAGAACACTGAAGCTTTCTTT
CDR3aa: CASSPPGQNTEAFF

abundance: few
j_gene: TRBJ1-2
d_gene: TRBD1
v_gene: TRBV7-2
CDR3nt: TGTGCCAGCAGCTTAACCGGGGACAGCTACTATGGCTACACCTTC
CDR3aa: CASSLTGDSYYGYTF

abundance: .
j_gene: TRBJ1-5
d_gene: TRBD1
v_gene: TRBV12-3/TRBV12-4
CDR3nt: TGTGCCAGCAGTTTGAGGACAGGGACCAATCAGCCCCAGCATTTT
CDR3aa: CASSLRTGTNQPQHF

abundance: .
j_gene: TRBJ2-1
d_gene: TRBD2
v_gene: TRBV18
CDR3nt: TGTGCCAGCTCACCACGTCGCACCCTATATGCGGGGGACTCCTACAATGAGCAGTTCTTC
CDR3aa: CASSPRRTLYAGDSYNEQFF

abundance: few
j_gene: TRBJ2-1
d_gene: .
v_gene: TRBV6-5
CDR3nt: TGTGCCAGCAGTTTTCGGGTGCACAATGAGCAGTTCTTC
CDR3aa: CASSFRVHNEQFF

abundance: few
j_gene: TRBJ2-4
d_gene: .
v_gene: TRBV7-2
CDR3nt: TGTGCCAGCAGCTCAGGGGGGTGGAACATTCAGTACTTC
CDR3aa: CASSSGGWNIQYF

abundance: .
j_gene: TRBJ2-7
d_gene: .
v_gene: TRBV18
CDR3nt: TGTGCCAGCTCACCCGCGAAGGGCTACGAGCAGTACTTC
CDR3aa: CASSPAKGYEQYF

abundance: few
j_gene: TRBJ2-5
d_gene: TRBD2
v_gene: TRBV20-1
CDR3nt: TGCAGTGCTAGAGGGACTAGCGTGGAGACCCAGTACTTC
CDR3aa: CSARGTSVETQYF

abundance: .
j_gene: TRBJ2-5
d_gene: TRBD2
v_gene: TRBV24-1
CDR3nt: TGTGCCACCAGTGTAGCGGGGGCCCAAGAGACCCAGTACTTC
CDR3aa: CATSVAGAQETQYF

abundance: many
j_gene: TRBJ2-3
d_gene: .
v_gene: TRBV7-7
CDR3nt: TGTGCTAGCAGCTCCCGGGGCCACACAGATACGCAGTATTTT
CDR3aa: CASSSRGHTDTQYF